The source of this TCR beta chain is a study of T cell repertoires in cytomegalovirus infection. Study summary: Matching HLA type, along with CMV infection, was indicated by public TCR beta signatures.

Broader study findings: Accumulated public TCR beta family frequency recognized individuals carrying CMV together with the relevant HLA. Predominance within the ex vivo response was attributable to HLA-C-restricted CMV-specific TCR beta clonotypes.

This clonotype turned up a few times. Its specificity is not known. Deletions cut 2 bases from V and 8 bases from J, with 12 bases between. Germline V lookup: CDR1 MDHEN, CDR2 SYDVKM. This CDR3 spans 14 amino acids. MiXCR, applied by TCRdb to the reads, yields one record per CDR3 protein. The table records about 180,000 distinct CDR3 sequences, roughly 14% of them present only once. This receptor was obtained from a human donor in good health (CMV status not recorded). Some clones in this sample may be carry-over from other donors' samples. Material: PBMCs. This sequence joins TRBV28 and TRBJ2-2, with unresolved D. The CDR3 protein is CASSLDFKVGELFF. The CDR3 DNA reads TGTGCCAGCAGTTTAGATTTCAAGGTTGGGGAGCTGTTTTTT.